Shown below are 6 T cell receptor beta chains from a single sample sequenced in a study of blood T cell repertoires in COVID-19. The method was immunoSEQ multiplex PCR; TCRdb's version includes in-frame clones alone and lacks a portion of them. This sample has about 290,000 clones, with just under 85% found just once. Sequencing was carried out using peripheral blood. All receptors derive from a woman aged 50 to 60 with active or convalescent COVID-19.

The rearrangement joins TRBV24-1 to TRBJ2-3; the match to TRBD1 covers 12 bases. Germline-derived CDR1 and CDR2 are KGHDR and SFDVKD. The CDR3 is 15 amino acids. V was pared by 9 bases and J by 3 bases, with 6 bases of the junction left unmatched. The CDR3 DNA sequence: TGTGCCACCGCTCCGGGACAGGGGGCGACAGATACGCAGTATTTT. Amino acid sequence: CATAPGQGATDTQYF.

The J gene is TRBJ2-5, the V gene TRBV6-4, with D possibly matching TRBD1 (5 bases). CDR1 MRHNA and CDR2 SNTAGT come from the germline V gene. The CDR3 is made up of 13 amino acids. The V end was cut by 4 bases, the J end by 1 base, with 7 bases between. The CDR3 loop reads CASSVRAQETQYF. The CDR3 region has the DNA TGTGCCAGCAGTGTCAGGGCCCAAGAGACCCAGTACTTC.

The gene calls are TRBV2 and TRBJ1-2, with D perhaps matching TRBD1 (6 bases). The germline CDR1 and CDR2 sequences are SNHLY and FYNNEI. CDR3 size: 13 residues. V lost 4 bases and J lost 3, with 9 bases in between. For the CDR3, the DNA is TGTGCCAGCAGTGCAAGGACAGACTATGGCTACACCTTC. Its translation is CASSARTDYGYTF.

This chain joins TRBV12-3 or TRBV12-4 and TRBJ1-5; D gene uncertain. This CDR3 region has 13 residues. Trimming took off 3 bases at V and 2 bases at J, with 5 bases between the two ends. The CDR3 sequence: CASSFEGNQPQHF. In DNA, the CDR3 is TGTGCCAGCAGTTTTGAGGGCAATCAGCCCCAGCATTTT.

In its sample, this clone was seen once. The chain recombines TRBV2 with TRBJ2-4; perhaps TRBD1 as D (5 bases). Germline V lookup: CDR1 SNHLY, CDR2 FYNNEI. The CDR3 sequence is 14 residues long. Trimming shortened V by 2 bases and J by 10 bases, and 15 bases separated the two germline ends. The CDR3 spells CASSEQTASDIQYF. The CDR3 nucleotides read TGTGCCAGCAGTGAACAGACAGCCTCAGATATTCAGTACTTC.

J is TRBJ1-2 and V is TRBV7-9; tentative D call: TRBD1 (5 bases). The CDR3 has 15 amino acids. CDR1 and CDR2 (germline): SEHNR, FQNEAQ (reference sequence). Trimming removed 0 bases at V and 3 bases at J, with 11 bases between. CDR3 residues: CASSLAGARDYGYTF. DNA for the CDR3: TGTGCCAGCAGCTTAGCAGGGGCGCGCGACTATGGCTACACCTTC.